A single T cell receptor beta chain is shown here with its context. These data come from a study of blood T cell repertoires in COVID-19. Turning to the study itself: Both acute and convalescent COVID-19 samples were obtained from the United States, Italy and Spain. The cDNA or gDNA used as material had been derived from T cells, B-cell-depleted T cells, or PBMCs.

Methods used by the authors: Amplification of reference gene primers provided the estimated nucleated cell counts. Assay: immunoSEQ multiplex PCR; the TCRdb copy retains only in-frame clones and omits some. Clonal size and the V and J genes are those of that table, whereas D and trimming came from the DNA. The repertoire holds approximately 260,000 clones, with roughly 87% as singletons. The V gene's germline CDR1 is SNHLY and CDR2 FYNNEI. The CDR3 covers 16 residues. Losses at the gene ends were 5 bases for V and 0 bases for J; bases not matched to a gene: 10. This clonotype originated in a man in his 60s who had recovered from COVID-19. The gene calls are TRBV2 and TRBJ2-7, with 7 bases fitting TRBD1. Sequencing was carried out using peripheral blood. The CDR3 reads CASSLTGALSSYEQYF. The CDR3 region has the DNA TGTGCCAGCAGTTTAACAGGGGCCCTTAGCTCCTACGAGCAGTACTTC.